Shown below are 17 T cell receptor beta chains from a single sample sequenced in a study of CD8 T cells in ankylosing spondylitis (dated by TCRdb to about 2017). General findings and caveats noted by the study authors: A TCR beta motif made up of several highly homologous amino acid variants appeared to be characteristic of blood from ankylosing spondylitis patients.

Their antigen targets remain unknown. The library was generated by 5' RACE. The data were produced on an Illumina HiSeq 2500. The public reads were reanalyzed by TCRdb: fastp trimming at Q25, MiXCR alignment, in-frame beta chains only. When rows share a CDR3 protein, they turn into one entry using the most common DNA and genes. Recorded for this sample are around 480,000 distinct CDR3 sequences; 17% of them occurred a single time. Clones ranked in the top ten supply over 0.9% of the sample. Sequenced: blood, either unsorted or a sorted T cell fraction (not recorded which). These receptors came from a male donor with ankylosing spondylitis.

This clonotype was counted a few times. V gene TRBV20-1 combines with J gene TRBJ2-1, with 11 positions matching TRBD2. With V trimmed by 6 bases and J by 9 bases, 10 bases remained unmatched. Germline loops: CDR1 DFQATT, CDR2 SNEGSKA (reference sequence). The CDR3 contains 14 residues. CDR3: CSAKVAGGPIEQFF. The DNA for the CDR3 is TGCAGTGCCAAAGTAGCGGGGGGGCCGATTGAGCAGTTCTTC.

CDR3 bases: TGTGCCAGTAGTCCGTCCGGGACAGGGTCTAACGAGCAGTACTTC. This gives the protein CASSPSGTGSNEQYF. The chain is built from TRBV19 and TRBJ2-7; TRBD1 matches at 9 bases. This CDR3 contains 15 residues. Trimming took 5 bases from V and 5 from J; bases not matched to a gene: 10. Germline assignment: CDR1 LNHDA and CDR2 SQIVND (reference sequence).

The V call is TRBV2, the J call TRBJ2-7; TRBD2 matches at 13 bases. The V segment lost 7 bases and the J segment 3 bases; nucleotides outside the gene matches: 6. The germline V gene encodes CDR1 SNHLY and CDR2 FYNNEI. The length of the CDR3 is 15 residues. CDR3 nucleotides: TGTGCCAGCAACCCCGGGACTAGCGGGAACTACGAGCAGTACTTC. Translating gives CASNPGTSGNYEQYF.

This clonotype has a count of ten or more. The rearrangement joins TRBV27 to TRBJ2-1; 10 bases map to TRBD2. Germline CDR1 reads MNHEY; CDR2 reads SMNVEV (reference sequence). V gave up 4 bases and J gave up 2 bases; unmatched junction bases: 2. This CDR3 spans 15 amino acids. CDR3 amino acids: CASSYGTSAYNEQFF. Written as DNA, the CDR3 is TGTGCCAGCAGTTACGGGACTAGCGCCTACAATGAGCAGTTCTTC.

This clonotype was picked up a small number of times. V gene TRBV9 combines with J gene TRBJ2-1; 8 bases are a match to TRBD2. The CDR3 extends over 16 amino acids. Trimming removed 0 bases from V and 3 bases from J; junction bases left unmatched: 5. In germline, CDR1 is SGDLS, CDR2 YYNGEE. Here the CDR3 reads CASSVEVGTSYNEQFF. The CDR3 DNA reads TGTGCCAGCAGCGTAGAGGTAGGGACTAGCTACAATGAGCAGTTCTTC.

This clonotype was detected a few times. The V call is TRBV5-1, the J call TRBJ1-2; the D gene is possibly TRBD1 (6 bases). Germline V lookup: CDR1 SGHRS, CDR2 YFSETQ. V was clipped by 3 bases and J by 1 base, with 13 bases between them. The CDR3 runs 15 residues. As DNA, the CDR3 is TGCGCCAGCAGCTCAAAGACAGGATTTAACTATGGCTACACCTTC. Translating it yields CASSSKTGFNYGYTF.

This clonotype has just a few counts. CDR3 bases: TGTGCCACCCAAAACCGGGACAGGGGCTACAATGAGCAGTTCTTC. This codes for CATQNRDRGYNEQFF. V is TRBV24-1 and J is TRBJ2-1; 10 nucleotides line up with TRBD1. CDR1 is KGHDR and CDR2 is SFDVKD in the germline V gene. The ends lost 9 bases at V and 3 bases at J; junction bases unmatched: 7. The CDR3 spans 15 residues.

This clonotype was recorded a few times. This CDR3 reads CASSEPRTNTEAFF. CDR3 DNA: TGCGCCAGCAGTGAACCGAGGACGAACACTGAAGCTTTCTTT. The V and J genes are TRBV10-2 and TRBJ1-1; D is undetermined. Germline CDR1 and CDR2: WSHSY and SAAADI. V dropped 3 bases and J dropped 1 base, with 9 bases sitting between them. The CDR3 runs to 14 residues.

The rearrangement joins TRBV3-1 to TRBJ2-1, with D perhaps matching TRBD2 (5 bases). Germline assignment: CDR1 LGHDT and CDR2 YNNKEL (reference sequence). The CDR3 loop spans 15 amino acids. The ends were cut back, 1 base at V and 3 bases at J, with 10 bases in the middle. As DNA, the CDR3 is TGTGCCAGCAGCCAAGCGCTCGGGATCTACAATGAGCAGTTCTTC. Amino acid sequence: CASSQALGIYNEQFF.

V usage is TRBV29-1 and J usage is TRBJ2-5; TRBD1 matches 8 bases. V was clipped by 8 bases and J by 5 bases; unmatched bases: 7. From germline, CDR1 is SQVTM and CDR2 ANQGSEA. The CDR3 is 12 residues long. CDR3 in DNA: TGCAGCACCGGACAGGGTTCGGAGACCCAGTACTTC. Translated, it gives CSTGQGSETQYF.

This clonotype was seen at least ten times. The chain has TRBV5-1 and TRBJ1-5; D is unresolved. Germline assignment: CDR1 SGHRS and CDR2 YFSETQ. The length of the CDR3 is 15 residues. Trimming took off 0 bases at V and 7 bases at J, with 14 bases between the two ends. CDR3 coding DNA: TGCGCCAGCAGCTTGGAGGGAGGCCCGAGCCAGCCCCAGCATTTT. This encodes CASSLEGGPSQPQHF.

This clonotype was counted between two and nine times. This sequence joins TRBV24-1 and TRBJ2-1; the D is unclear. The V and J ends lost 3 bases and 8 bases respectively, with 13 bases between them. Germline V gene data show CDR1 as KGHDR and CDR2 as SFDVKD. The CDR3 totals 14 residues. CDR3 nucleotide sequence: TGTGCCACCAGTGATCCAGGCCTCGGGTATGAGCAGTTCTTC. Translating it yields CATSDPGLGYEQFF.

The chain carries TRBV15 and TRBJ1-5; D gene unclear. The CDR3 has 15 residues. Germline V gene lookup returns CDR1 LNHNV and CDR2 YYDKDF (reference sequence). V gave up 0 bases and J gave up 5 bases, with 11 bases separating them. In DNA, the CDR3 is TGTGCCACCAGCAGAGATGGCAGTCACGATCAGCCCCAGCATTTT. Its protein product is CATSRDGSHDQPQHF.

This clonotype was seen at least ten times. The V and J genes are TRBV12-3 or TRBV12-4 and TRBJ1-5; the D is unclear. The CDR3 length is 12 residues. Trimming took 4 bases from V and 9 from J, leaving 10 bases between them. Written as DNA, the CDR3 is TGTGCCAGCAGTTCCTTGGCGAGGCCCCAGCATTTT. This translates into CASSSLARPQHF.

This chain uses TRBV5-8 with TRBJ1-1; weak D call: TRBD1 (6 bases). This CDR3 contains 16 residues. The V and J ends lost 7 bases and 0 bases respectively, with 19 bases between them. Germline V lookup: CDR1 SGHTS, CDR2 YDEGEE. CDR3 protein: CASGSGQLLLNTEAFF. The CDR3 nucleotides read TGTGCCAGCGGCTCTGGACAGTTATTACTGAACACTGAAGCTTTCTTT. The variable domain in full, with the rest retrieved from reference TRBV5-8 and TRBJ1-1, is EAGVTQSPTHLIKTRGQQATLRCSPISGHTSVYWYQQALGLGLQFLLWYDEGEERNRGNFPPRFSGRQFPNYSSELNVNALELEDSALYLCASGSGQLLLNTEAFFGQGTRLTVV.

The rearrangement uses TRBV7-8 and TRBJ1-1; unclear D gene. This CDR3 is 14 amino acids long. Germline loops: CDR1 SGHVS, CDR2 FQNEAQ. V was trimmed by 4 bases and J by 1 base, leaving 10 bases between them. For the CDR3, the DNA is TGTGCCAGCAGCTCAGCGAGATCGAACACTGAAGCTTTCTTT. Translating it yields CASSSARSNTEAFF.

This clonotype was detected only a few times. The gene calls are TRBV11-2 and TRBJ2-1; TRBD2 aligns across 15 bases. CDR1 and CDR2 from the germline V gene are SGHAT and FQNNGV. The CDR3 totals 15 residues. V lost 4 bases, J lost 8 bases, and 3 bases stayed unmatched. CDR3 protein: CASSSGLAGGHEQFF. CDR3 bases: TGTGCCAGCAGCTCCGGACTAGCGGGGGGGCATGAGCAGTTCTTC.